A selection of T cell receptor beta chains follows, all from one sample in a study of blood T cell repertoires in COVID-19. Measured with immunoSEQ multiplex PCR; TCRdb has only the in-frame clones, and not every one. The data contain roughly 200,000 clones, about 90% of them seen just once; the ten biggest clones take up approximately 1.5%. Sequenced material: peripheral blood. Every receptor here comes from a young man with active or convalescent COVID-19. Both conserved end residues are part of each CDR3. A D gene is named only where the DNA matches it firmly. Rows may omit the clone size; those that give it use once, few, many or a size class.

cdr3_nt: TGCGCCAGCAGCGGCGGGACAGGGAATGGAAAACTGTTTTTT
cdr3_aa: CASSGGTGNGKLFF
clone_size: .
d_call: TRBD1
j_call: TRBJ1-4
v_call: TRBV5-1

cdr3_nt: TGTGCCAGCTTCGACAGGGGCTCCTACGAGCAGTACTTC
cdr3_aa: CASFDRGSYEQYF
clone_size: .
d_call: TRBD1
j_call: TRBJ2-7
v_call: TRBV28

cdr3_nt: TGCGCCAGCAGCCAGACAGGGGACACTGAAGCTTTCTTT
cdr3_aa: CASSQTGDTEAFF
clone_size: .
d_call: TRBD1
j_call: TRBJ1-1
v_call: TRBV5-1

cdr3_nt: TGTGCCAGCTCACCACCGGGAAAGGGGGCGAGGTTCCATGGCTACACCTTC
cdr3_aa: CASSPPGKGARFHGYTF
clone_size: .
d_call: TRBD1
j_call: TRBJ1-2
v_call: TRBV18

cdr3_nt: TGTGCCAGCAGTGGACTAGCTAAAGTGTTGTATTTT
cdr3_aa: CASSGLAKVLYF
clone_size: few
d_call: TRBD2
j_call: TRBJ2-3
v_call: TRBV12-3/TRBV12-4

cdr3_nt: TGTGCCAGCATGGAGGATGAATACTATGGCTACACCTTC
cdr3_aa: CASMEDEYYGYTF
clone_size: .
d_call: .
j_call: TRBJ1-2
v_call: TRBV6-5

cdr3_nt: TGTGCCAGCAGCTTAGGGCCAACCAACACTGAAGCTTTCTTT
cdr3_aa: CASSLGPTNTEAFF
clone_size: .
d_call: .
j_call: TRBJ1-1
v_call: TRBV11-2

cdr3_nt: TGTGCCAGCAGCCTAACGGCAGGGACACCCCTCCACTTT
cdr3_aa: CASSLTAGTPLHF
clone_size: .
d_call: .
j_call: TRBJ1-6
v_call: TRBV11-3

cdr3_nt: TGTGCCAGTAGCCAGGGCTTGTCGAATGAAAAACTGTTTTTT
cdr3_aa: CASSQGLSNEKLFF
clone_size: .
d_call: .
j_call: TRBJ1-4
v_call: TRBV19

cdr3_nt: TGTGCCAGTGAAAACAGGGCTAGCAATCAGCCCCAGCATTTT
cdr3_aa: CASENRASNQPQHF
clone_size: .
d_call: .
j_call: TRBJ1-5
v_call: TRBV19

cdr3_nt: TGTGCCTGGAGTGTACGCAGCTCTGGAAACACCATATATTTT
cdr3_aa: CAWSVRSSGNTIYF
clone_size: .
d_call: .
j_call: TRBJ1-3
v_call: TRBV30

cdr3_nt: TGTGCCAGTAGTATGGCAGGGTTAGGGACCCAGTACTTC
cdr3_aa: CASSMAGLGTQYF
clone_size: .
d_call: .
j_call: TRBJ2-5
v_call: TRBV19

cdr3_nt: TGTGCCAGCAGCTTAAGGCTAGCGGGGTCCTACAATGAGCAGTTCTTC
cdr3_aa: CASSLRLAGSYNEQFF
clone_size: .
d_call: TRBD2
j_call: TRBJ2-1
v_call: TRBV7-3

cdr3_nt: TGTGCCAGCAGCGGACGGGAGGGGGAGACCCAGTACTTC
cdr3_aa: CASSGREGETQYF
clone_size: .
d_call: TRBD2
j_call: TRBJ2-5
v_call: TRBV6-5

cdr3_nt: TGCGCCAGCAGCCCGGGACAGGGGGCTTACGAGCAGTACTTC
cdr3_aa: CASSPGQGAYEQYF
clone_size: .
d_call: TRBD1
j_call: TRBJ2-7
v_call: TRBV5-1

cdr3_nt: TGTGCCAGCAGTGGCCGCTACGACAGGGGCACCGGGGAGCTGTTTTTT
cdr3_aa: CASSGRYDRGTGELFF
clone_size: .
d_call: TRBD1
j_call: TRBJ2-2
v_call: TRBV6-1

cdr3_nt: TGTGCCACCAGGGGCGGACAGGGAATGCGGAACACTGAAGCTTTCTTT
cdr3_aa: CATRGGQGMRNTEAFF
clone_size: .
d_call: TRBD1
j_call: TRBJ1-1
v_call: TRBV15

cdr3_nt: TGTGCCTGGAGTAGGAGGGGACAGGGGTTGTCTGGGGCCAACGTCCTGACTTTC
cdr3_aa: CAWSRRGQGLSGANVLTF
clone_size: .
d_call: TRBD1
j_call: TRBJ2-6
v_call: TRBV30

cdr3_nt: TGTGCCAGCAGCTTAACAGGGAGGGAGGGCTACACCTTC
cdr3_aa: CASSLTGREGYTF
clone_size: .
d_call: .
j_call: TRBJ1-2
v_call: TRBV7-9

cdr3_nt: TGCGCCAGCAGCTTGGGGGGGCTAGGCTCTGGAAACACCATATATTTT
cdr3_aa: CASSLGGLGSGNTIYF
clone_size: .
d_call: .
j_call: TRBJ1-3
v_call: TRBV5-1

cdr3_nt: TGCGCCAGCAGCTTCAGGGGGTCTAGGACCTACGAGCAGTACTTC
cdr3_aa: CASSFRGSRTYEQYF
clone_size: .
d_call: TRBD1
j_call: TRBJ2-7
v_call: TRBV5-1

cdr3_nt: TGTGCCAGTGGACAGGGGGCCTACAATGAGCAGTTCTTC
cdr3_aa: CASGQGAYNEQFF
clone_size: .
d_call: TRBD1
j_call: TRBJ2-1
v_call: TRBV12-3/TRBV12-4

cdr3_nt: TGTGCCAGCAGTCCCCCACAAGGGGCCAACGTCCTGACTTTC
cdr3_aa: CASSPPQGANVLTF
clone_size: .
d_call: .
j_call: TRBJ2-6
v_call: TRBV28

cdr3_nt: TGTGCCAGCAACCGACAGGGGGTCCCCCCGAACACTGAAGCTTTCTTT
cdr3_aa: CASNRQGVPPNTEAFF
clone_size: .
d_call: TRBD1
j_call: TRBJ1-1
v_call: TRBV27

cdr3_nt: TGCAGCGTTGAGGAGGCAGTTGAAGCTTTCTTT
cdr3_aa: CSVEEAVEAFF
clone_size: .
d_call: .
j_call: TRBJ1-1
v_call: TRBV29-1

cdr3_nt: TGCAGCGTTGAAGATCTGAGCGGGAGGGCCTCTAATGAGCAGTTCTTC
cdr3_aa: CSVEDLSGRASNEQFF
clone_size: .
d_call: TRBD2
j_call: TRBJ2-1
v_call: TRBV29-1

cdr3_nt: TGTGCCAGCAGCTTGGGGGCAGGGGGCAACACTGAAGCTTTCTTT
cdr3_aa: CASSLGAGGNTEAFF
clone_size: .
d_call: TRBD1
j_call: TRBJ1-1
v_call: TRBV5-5

cdr3_nt: TGTGCCAGCAGCTTAGGTCCAGGGGGTTCTTCTGGCTACACCTTC
cdr3_aa: CASSLGPGGSSGYTF
clone_size: .
d_call: TRBD1
j_call: TRBJ1-2
v_call: TRBV7-3

cdr3_nt: TGTGCCAGTAGTATAGCGGGTAGCAATCAGCCCCAGCATTTT
cdr3_aa: CASSIAGSNQPQHF
clone_size: .
d_call: .
j_call: TRBJ1-5
v_call: TRBV19

cdr3_nt: TGTGCCAGCAGCCCTCAGACAGGGTTTTCCACAGATACGCAGTATTTT
cdr3_aa: CASSPQTGFSTDTQYF
clone_size: .
d_call: TRBD1
j_call: TRBJ2-3
v_call: TRBV3-1/TRBV3-2

cdr3_nt: TGTGCCAGCAGTCAGGGGCGCCAGAACACCGGGGAGCTGTTTTTT
cdr3_aa: CASSQGRQNTGELFF
clone_size: .
d_call: .
j_call: TRBJ2-2
v_call: TRBV9

cdr3_nt: TGCAGCGTTGCCCGCCAGGGGTCGGGCACTGAAGCTTTCTTT
cdr3_aa: CSVARQGSGTEAFF
clone_size: .
d_call: .
j_call: TRBJ1-1
v_call: TRBV29-1

cdr3_nt: TGCGCCAGCAGCTTGGCCCGCGTTTCGGACACTGAAGCTTTCTTT
cdr3_aa: CASSLARVSDTEAFF
clone_size: .
d_call: .
j_call: TRBJ1-1
v_call: TRBV5-1

cdr3_nt: TGTGCCAGCAGCCGGCCCGGGACTTCTATTTTAGCCTACAATGAGCAGTTCTTC
cdr3_aa: CASSRPGTSILAYNEQFF
clone_size: .
d_call: .
j_call: TRBJ2-1
v_call: TRBV4-2

cdr3_nt: TGCAGCGTTGAGCCTGACAGGAAGACCCAGTACTTC
cdr3_aa: CSVEPDRKTQYF
clone_size: .
d_call: .
j_call: TRBJ2-5
v_call: TRBV29-1

cdr3_nt: TGCAGCGTTGACGGGCAGGGGGCGGATGGCGAGCAGTACTTC
cdr3_aa: CSVDGQGADGEQYF
clone_size: .
d_call: TRBD1
j_call: TRBJ2-7
v_call: TRBV29-1

cdr3_nt: TGCGCCAGCAGCTTGGTGCCGACAGATGGGGCTTTCTTT
cdr3_aa: CASSLVPTDGAFF
clone_size: few
d_call: .
j_call: TRBJ1-1
v_call: TRBV5-1

cdr3_nt: TGCGCCAGCAGCTTGGGACAGTTTGGCGAAAAACTGTTTTTT
cdr3_aa: CASSLGQFGEKLFF
clone_size: .
d_call: .
j_call: TRBJ1-4
v_call: TRBV5-1

cdr3_nt: TGTGCCAGCAGCTTCGGCGTGTCCGGGGATCCCTACGAGCAGTACTTC
cdr3_aa: CASSFGVSGDPYEQYF
clone_size: few
d_call: .
j_call: TRBJ2-7
v_call: TRBV7-6

cdr3_nt: TGTGCCAGTAGTATAGGGAGAGACAATGAAAAACTGTTTTTT
cdr3_aa: CASSIGRDNEKLFF
clone_size: .
d_call: .
j_call: TRBJ1-4
v_call: TRBV19

cdr3_nt: TGTGCCAGCAGCTACGGGAGCACCGGGGAGCTGTTTTTT
cdr3_aa: CASSYGSTGELFF
clone_size: .
d_call: .
j_call: TRBJ2-2
v_call: TRBV7-8

cdr3_nt: TGTGCCAGCAGCCTGATAGCGGAACGCCACGAGCAGTACTTC
cdr3_aa: CASSLIAERHEQYF
clone_size: once
d_call: .
j_call: TRBJ2-7
v_call: TRBV7-9